Listed below are T cell receptor beta chains from one sample, sequenced in a study of blood T cell repertoires in COVID-19. Profiling relied on immunoSEQ multiplex PCR, and the TCRdb table lists in-frame clones only, not all of them. The sample has about 310,000 clones, under 90% seen once; the top ten hold just under 9.5%. The sample taken for sequencing was PBMCs or T cells enriched from blood (not recorded which). These receptors all stem from a woman in her thirties who had recovered from COVID-19. Both conserved end residues are part of each CDR3. A D gene is named only where the DNA matches it firmly. A clone size is listed for some rows: how often the clone was seen (once, few, many), or a class if it is expanded.

d_call	v_call	j_call	clone_size	cdr3_aa	cdr3_nt
TRBD1	TRBV9	TRBJ2-7	-	CASSDEGDSSYEQYF	TGTGCCAGCAGCGACGAGGGGGACAGTTCCTACGAGCAGTACTTC
TRBD2	TRBV5-1	TRBJ2-1	-	CASSLAGSGRGTYNEQFF	TGCGCCAGCAGCTTGGCCGGTAGCGGGAGAGGAACCTACAATGAGCAGTTCTTC
-	TRBV6-5	TRBJ1-1	-	CASSYNRDTEAFF	TGTGCCAGCAGTTACAACAGGGACACTGAAGCTTTCTTT
-	TRBV5-1	TRBJ2-5	once	CASSGANVGETQYF	TGCGCCAGCAGCGGGGCCAATGTCGGGGAGACCCAGTACTTC
-	TRBV6-1	TRBJ1-5	-	CASSEAPGNQPQHF	TGTGCCAGCAGTGAAGCCCCAGGGAATCAGCCCCAGCATTTT
TRBD1	TRBV5-1	TRBJ1-1	-	CASSLGQVNTEAFF	TGCGCCAGCAGTTTGGGACAGGTGAACACTGAAGCTTTCTTT
-	TRBV5-4	TRBJ2-1	-	CASSLDLASHNEQFF	TGTGCCAGCAGCTTGGATCTAGCGAGCCACAATGAGCAGTTCTTC
-	TRBV29-1	TRBJ1-2	-	CSVVDTLNYGYTF	TGCAGCGTTGTGGACACGCTTAACTATGGCTACACCTTC
TRBD1	TRBV10-3	TRBJ2-7	-	CATIPGGSYEQYF	TGTGCCACCATTCCAGGGGGCTCCTACGAGCAGTACTTC
TRBD2	TRBV13	TRBJ2-3	-	CASSPQGGLEDTQYF	TGTGCCAGCAGCCCTCAGGGAGGGCTCGAGGATACGCAGTATTTT
TRBD2	TRBV5-1	TRBJ2-7	-	CASSFSGSSYEQYF	TGCGCCAGCAGCTTTAGCGGGAGCTCCTACGAGCAGTACTTC
-	TRBV5-1	TRBJ1-2	-	CASSPSRVFHGYTF	TGCGCCAGCAGCCCCTCGAGGGTCTTCCATGGCTACACCTTC
-	TRBV7-9	TRBJ2-7	-	CASSQNGQTYEQYF	TGTGCCAGCAGCCAAAATGGACAGACCTACGAGCAGTACTTC
-	TRBV10-3	TRBJ1-4	-	CAISEPGSNEKLFF	TGTGCCATCAGTGAGCCGGGGAGTAATGAAAAACTGTTTTTT
-	TRBV6-5	TRBJ1-4	once	CASSYSPHNEKLFF	TGTGCCAGCAGTTACAGTCCACATAATGAAAAACTGTTTTTT
-	TRBV7-9	TRBJ1-1	-	CASSLWADTEAFF	TGTGCCAGCAGCTTATGGGCCGACACTGAAGCTTTCTTT
TRBD1	TRBV7-9	TRBJ2-1	-	CASSLGDRFYNEQFF	TGTGCCAGCAGCCTGGGGGACAGGTTCTACAATGAGCAGTTCTTC
-	TRBV19	TRBJ2-1	-	CASSPRDGPVYNEQFF	TGTGCCAGTAGTCCTCGGGATGGACCGGTTTACAATGAGCAGTTCTTC
TRBD1	TRBV6-1	TRBJ1-2	-	CASSEVGTGLYGYTF	TGTGCCAGCAGTGAAGTAGGGACAGGGCTCTATGGCTACACCTTC
TRBD1	TRBV6-5	TRBJ1-2	-	CASSRDRGNYGYTF	TGTGCCAGCAGCCGGGACAGGGGGAACTATGGCTACACCTTC
-	TRBV27	TRBJ1-4	-	CASSMTVGSEKLFF	TGTGCCAGCAGTATGACAGTTGGAAGTGAAAAACTGTTTTTT
-	TRBV28	TRBJ1-1	-	CASRWADAEAFF	TGTGCCAGCAGGTGGGCCGACGCTGAAGCTTTCTTT
-	TRBV18	TRBJ2-3	-	CASSPLRQYF	TGTGCCAGCTCACCCTTGCGACAGTATTTT
-	TRBV11-2	TRBJ2-3	-	CASSLGRGAFITDTQYF	TGTGCCAGCAGCTTAGGCCGGGGGGCCTTCATCACAGATACGCAGTATTTT
TRBD1	TRBV29-1	TRBJ2-7	few	CSALGQDEDEQYF	TGCAGCGCGCTAGGACAGGATGAAGACGAGCAGTACTTC
TRBD1	TRBV27	TRBJ1-3	-	CASSRTGYSGNTIYF	TGTGCCAGCAGCCGGACAGGGTACTCTGGAAACACCATATATTTT
TRBD2	TRBV5-6	TRBJ2-1	few	CASSKGLAGATSPEQFF	TGTGCCAGCAGCAAGGGACTAGCGGGCGCTACATCCCCTGAGCAGTTCTTC
-	TRBV6-5	TRBJ1-1	-	CASSYPTGTPNTEAFF	TGTGCCAGCAGTTACCCCACCGGGACACCTAACACTGAAGCTTTCTTT
-	TRBV2	TRBJ1-3	-	CASSDGGAGGNTIYF	TGTGCCAGCAGTGACGGGGGGGCAGGAGGAAACACCATATATTTT
-	TRBV27	TRBJ2-1	once	CASSGRGFTENNEQFF	TGTGCCAGCAGCGGAAGGGGGTTTACTGAAAACAATGAGCAGTTCTTC
TRBD2	TRBV27	TRBJ2-1	-	CASSPQTSGIEQFF	TGTGCCAGCAGTCCCCAGACTAGCGGGATTGAGCAGTTCTTC
-	TRBV19	TRBJ2-3	-	CASKTGDTQYF	TGTGCCAGTAAGACGGGAGATACGCAGTATTTT
TRBD2	TRBV5-4	TRBJ2-7	few	CASSGTSGRRYEQYF	TGTGCCAGCAGCGGCACTAGCGGGAGGAGATACGAGCAGTACTTC
TRBD1	TRBV5-6	TRBJ2-7	-	CASSRRTGGYEQYF	TGTGCCAGCAGCCGGAGGACAGGGGGCTACGAGCAGTACTTC
-	TRBV29-1	TRBJ2-3	-	CSVEQSTDTQYF	TGCAGCGTTGAACAGAGCACAGATACGCAGTATTTT
-	TRBV28	TRBJ1-1	-	CASSLPGHVDTEAFF	TGTGCCAGCAGTTTACCAGGGCACGTGGACACTGAAGCTTTCTTT
TRBD2	TRBV19	TRBJ2-7	-	CASSIGTSGYEQYF	TGTGCCAGTAGTATCGGGACTAGCGGTTACGAGCAGTACTTC
TRBD1	TRBV10-3	TRBJ1-5	-	CAISAAPQGAGQPQHF	TGTGCCATCAGTGCCGCACCTCAGGGGGCAGGTCAGCCCCAGCATTTT
-	TRBV27	TRBJ2-7	-	CASSLSDSYEQYF	TGTGCCAGCAGTTTAAGCGACTCCTACGAGCAGTACTTC
-	TRBV30	TRBJ1-5	-	CAWSVSGQGYQPQHF	TGTGCCTGGAGTGTATCCGGCCAGGGTTATCAGCCCCAGCATTTT
TRBD2	TRBV19	TRBJ2-3	-	CASSIQTSGSTDTQYF	TGTGCCAGTAGTATTCAGACTAGCGGGAGCACAGATACGCAGTATTTT